One sample yielded the 19 T cell receptor beta chains listed below, sequenced in a study of blood T cell repertoires in COVID-19. Method: immunoSEQ multiplex PCR; TCRdb's copy keeps in-frame clones and lacks some. The sample yields about 210,000 clones, roughly 90% seen once. The sequenced sample consisted of peripheral blood. These receptors were collected from a woman between 35 and 50 years old with acute or convalescent COVID-19.

V gene TRBV30 combines with J gene TRBJ1-4; D ambiguous. The CDR3 has 14 residues. V was clipped by 2 bases and J by 2 bases, with 9 bases between them. Germline CDR1 reads GTSNPN; CDR2 reads SVGIG (reference sequence). The CDR3 sequence: CAWSRGPTNEKLFF. The DNA for the CDR3 is TGTGCCTGGAGTCGTGGGCCTACTAATGAAAAACTGTTTTTT.

V and J are TRBV18 and TRBJ1-1; the D is unclear. Germline loops: CDR1 KGHSH, CDR2 LQKENI. V was clipped by 0 bases and J by 4 bases, with 15 bases between them. CDR3 length: 16 residues. The CDR3 spells CASSPPQDWASTEAFF. For the CDR3, the DNA is TGTGCCAGCTCACCACCGCAGGATTGGGCGAGCACTGAAGCTTTCTTT.

The chain recombines TRBV12-3 or TRBV12-4 with TRBJ2-3; D ambiguous. This CDR3 is built from 12 residues. Trimming pared 5 bases from V and 6 bases from J, leaving 9 bases between. The CDR3 nucleotides are TGTGCCAGCAGTCCCGCTCGGGATACGCAGTATTTT. Translation: CASSPARDTQYF.

The chain uses TRBV6-5 and TRBJ2-2; the match to TRBD1 covers 9 bases. Germline-derived CDR1 and CDR2 are MNHEY and SVGAGI. With 8 bases clipped from V and 7 bases from J, the junction kept 5 bases outside the gene matches. The CDR3 is made up of 13 amino acids. In nucleotides, the CDR3 is TGTGCCAGCCCCTGGGGACAGGGCGGGGAGCTGTTTTTT. Its protein is CASPWGQGGELFF.

A note on this clone: This specimen includes other DNA sequences encoding the same CDR3. V is TRBV28 and J is TRBJ2-7, with no clear D. Trimming shortened V by 4 bases and J by 3 bases, and 4 bases separated the two germline ends. The CDR3 contains 11 residues. Germline CDR1 and CDR2: MDHEN and SYDVKM. CDR3 bases: TGTGCCAGCAGTTCCTACTACGAGCAGTACGTC. This translates into CASSSYYEQYV.

J is TRBJ1-4 and V is TRBV2, with D possibly TRBD1 on 5 matching bases. CDR1 is SNHLY and CDR2 is FYNNEI in the germline V gene. The CDR3 has 14 amino acids. V was clipped by 5 bases and J by 7 bases, with 14 bases between them. The CDR3 is CASSPRGDGEKLFF. DNA for the CDR3: TGTGCCAGCAGTCCCCGGGGGGACGGTGAAAAACTGTTTTTT.

The rearrangement links TRBV6-5 to TRBJ1-2; D unresolved. The CDR3 length is 14 residues. Germline V gene data show CDR1 as MNHEY and CDR2 as SVGAGI. V was clipped by 6 bases and J by 0 bases, with 11 bases between them. CDR3 nucleotides: TGTGCCAGCAGCCCACCTTGGCCTAACTATGGCTACACCTTC. The encoded protein is CASSPPWPNYGYTF.

The chain joins TRBV29-1 to TRBJ1-1, with no clear D. Germline V lookup: CDR1 SQVTM, CDR2 ANQGSEA. CDR3 length equals 12 residues. V was shortened by 7 bases and J by 1 base, with 10 bases between the two germline ends. The CDR3 nucleotides are TGCAGCGCAGTTGGAGGGAACACTGAAGCTTTCTTT. It is translated as CSAVGGNTEAFF.

The V call is TRBV2, the J call TRBJ2-7; 8 bases are a match to TRBD1. Trimming took 5 bases from V and 7 from J; bases not matched to a gene: 10. The CDR3 is 14 amino acids. Germline V gives CDR1 SNHLY, CDR2 FYNNEI. This CDR3 reads CASSLSRGQGEQYV. CDR3 in DNA: TGTGCCAGCAGTTTATCCAGGGGGCAGGGGGAGCAGTACGTC.

This clone was detected once. The gene calls are TRBV7-2 and TRBJ1-4; D gene ambiguous. Trimming took 1 base from V and 8 from J, leaving 14 bases between them. This CDR3 has 15 amino acids. Germline V gene sequence: CDR1 SGHTA, CDR2 FQGNSA. CDR3 in amino acids: CASSLDLPRSEKLFF. CDR3 sequence (DNA): TGTGCCAGCAGCTTAGACCTTCCCCGAAGCGAAAAACTGTTTTTT. Filled out from reference TRBV7-2 and TRBJ1-4, the complete variable domain reads GAGVSQSPSNKVTEKGKDVELRCDPISGHTALYWYRQSLGQGLEFLIYFQGNSAPDKSGLPSDRFSAERTGGSVSTLTIQRTQQEDSAVYLCASSLDLPRSEKLFFGSGTQLSVL.

The chain uses TRBV6-5 and TRBJ2-7, with D uncertain. Germline V gene sequence: CDR1 MNHEY, CDR2 SVGAGI. V shed 5 bases and J shed 2 bases, with 13 bases lying between them. The CDR3 length is 14 residues. Written as DNA, the CDR3 is TGTGCCAGCAGTCCCCAACCAGGTCCCTACGAGCAGTACGTC. Protein product: CASSPQPGPYEQYV.

The rearrangement uses TRBV7-8 and TRBJ1-1, with no clear D. The CDR3 runs to 13 residues. Trimming took 5 bases from V and 1 from J, leaving 8 bases between them. Germline loops: CDR1 SGHVS, CDR2 FQNEAQ. The CDR3 here is CASSLSGNTEAFF. In nucleotides, the CDR3 is TGTGCCAGCAGCCTCTCGGGGAACACTGAAGCTTTCTTT.

The chain links TRBV6-6 to TRBJ1-5, with a tentative D call TRBD1 (6 bases). CDR1 is MNHNY and CDR2 is SVGAGI in the germline V gene (reference sequence). The CDR3 runs to 14 residues. V was shortened by 6 bases and J by 2 bases, with 11 bases between the two germline ends. CDR3 coding DNA: TGTGCCAGCAGGGGGGACATTGGCAATCAGCCCCAGCATTTT. Translating gives CASRGDIGNQPQHF.

The chain carries TRBV19 and TRBJ1-2, with TRBD1 identical over 9 bases. The ends lost 3 bases at V and 8 bases at J; junction bases unmatched: 10. CDR1 is LNHDA, CDR2 SQIVND, per germline (reference sequence). CDR3 length: 15 amino acids. The CDR3 DNA reads TGTGCCAGTAGTATCGACTCCGGACAGGGGACCGGCTACACCTTC. This translates into CASSIDSGQGTGYTF.

V is TRBV30 and J is TRBJ1-4; 10 bases match TRBD1. The CDR3 loop spans 14 amino acids. Unmatched junction bases numbered 5, after V lost 3 bases and J lost 7 bases. Germline V gene sequence: CDR1 GTSNPN, CDR2 SVGIG (reference sequence). CDR3 coding DNA: TGTGCCTGGAGCACCGGGACAGGGGTTGAAAAACTGTTTTTT. It codes for CAWSTGTGVEKLFF.

The V and J genes are TRBV6-6 and TRBJ1-5; D perhaps matches TRBD1 (5 bases). V was cut by 7 bases and J by 1 base, with 14 bases left in between. CDR3 length: 15 residues. Germline lookup yields CDR1 MNHNY and CDR2 SVGAGI (reference sequence). The CDR3 loop is CASNKQEWSNQPQHF. CDR3 bases: TGTGCCAGCAATAAACAGGAATGGAGCAATCAGCCCCAGCATTTT.

The J gene is TRBJ2-3, the V gene TRBV7-2, with a possible D match to TRBD2 (6 bases). This CDR3 region has 13 residues. Deletions cut 1 base from V and 4 bases from J, with 6 bases between. Germline CDR1 SGHTA, CDR2 FQGNSA. The CDR3 sequence: CASSLGRADTQYF. The CDR3, as DNA: TGTGCCAGCAGCTTAGGGAGGGCAGATACGCAGTATTTT. The complete variable domain, with remaining parts taken from reference TRBV7-2 and TRBJ2-3, reads GAGVSQSPSNKVTEKGKDVELRCDPISGHTALYWYRQSLGQGLEFLIYFQGNSAPDKSGLPSDRFSAERTGGSVSTLTIQRTQQEDSAVYLCASSLGRADTQYFGPGTRLTVL.

The chain uses TRBV27 and TRBJ1-2, with 8 bases aligning to TRBD1. This CDR3 spans 17 amino acids. Trimming cost V 6 bases and J 0 bases; bases outside gene matches: 12. Germline V gene lookup returns CDR1 MNHEY and CDR2 SMNVEV (reference sequence). The CDR3 DNA is TGTGCCAGCAGCAATGGACAGGGTTGGGAAGCTAACTATGGCTACACCTTC. This encodes CASSNGQGWEANYGYTF.

The rearrangement joins TRBV10-3 to TRBJ1-1, with TRBD1 as a possible D gene (6 bases). CDR1 and CDR2 from the germline V gene are ENHRY and SYGVKD. This CDR3 contains 12 residues. V gave up 8 bases and J gave up 6 bases, with 13 bases separating them. CDR3: CAIAGESAEAFF. The CDR3 coding sequence is TGTGCCATCGCAGGGGAGAGTGCTGAAGCTTTCTTT.